The rows below give T cell receptor beta chains drawn from one sample of a study of T cell responses to AZD1222 COVID-19 vaccine. Clones were read by immunoSEQ multiplex PCR, and TCRdb kept only the in-frame ones, dropping some. This sample carries 110,000 to 150,000 clones, 90% to 95% of them seen once, and the ten largest clones take about 3.5%. Specimen: peripheral blood, collected on day 0 of AZD1222 vaccination. These receptors were collected from an adult in good health. CDR3s include the opening cysteine and the closing phenylalanine or tryptophan. The D gene is left open where the match is weak. Clone size, where shown, is once, few, many, or a class for clones that have expanded.

V: TRBV7-2
D: NA
size: NA
J: TRBJ1-5
DNA: TGTGCCAGCAGCCCCGAGGGGGTGGAGTCTCAGCCCCAGCATTTT
CDR3: CASSPEGVESQPQHF

V: TRBV28
D: NA
size: NA
J: TRBJ1-1
DNA: TGTGCCAGCAGTTCGGTAGCGTTCCGCAGCTACCAAAAATACCTCCCAGTTGTAGCTTTCTTT
CDR3: CASSSVAFRSYQKYLPVVAFF

V: TRBV9
D: TRBD2
size: few
J: TRBJ2-2
DNA: TGTGCCAGCAGCCTAGACCAAGCGGGAGGGCCGATCGGGGAGCTGTTTTTT
CDR3: CASSLDQAGGPIGELFF

V: TRBV21-1
D: NA
size: NA
J: TRBJ2-7
DNA: TGTGCCAGCGGAGAGGCAGGGGCGGGCGACGAGCAGTACTTC
CDR3: CASGEAGAGDEQYF

V: TRBV7-7
D: TRBD2
size: NA
J: TRBJ2-5
DNA: TGTGCCAGCAGCTTAGGTCGTCTAGCGGGGCAAGAGACCCAGTACTTC
CDR3: CASSLGRLAGQETQYF

V: TRBV9
D: NA
size: once
J: TRBJ1-4
DNA: TGTGCCAGCAGCCCCGGTCATCGGCAGGGGAATGAAAAACTGTTTTTT
CDR3: CASSPGHRQGNEKLFF

V: TRBV6-4
D: NA
size: NA
J: TRBJ1-5
DNA: TGTGCCAGCAGTGACTCGGTGGGGTCGCGGCCCCAGCATTTT
CDR3: CASSDSVGSRPQHF

V: TRBV5-1
D: NA
size: once
J: TRBJ2-6
DNA: TGCGCCAGCAGCTTGTCTCTTAACAGTCCCGCTTCGATCTCTGGGGCCAACGTCCTGACTTTC
CDR3: CASSLSLNSPASISGANVLTF

V: TRBV6-5
D: NA
size: NA
J: TRBJ2-7
DNA: TGTGCCAGCAGTTCCTCTGACTCCACCGAGCAGTACTTC
CDR3: CASSSSDSTEQYF

V: TRBV6-5
D: NA
size: NA
J: TRBJ2-2
DNA: TGTGCCAGCAGTTACGTGGTGAACACCGGGGAGCTGTTTTTT
CDR3: CASSYVVNTGELFF

V: TRBV12-3/TRBV12-4
D: NA
size: NA
J: TRBJ1-1
DNA: NA
CDR3: CASSSTSIEAFF

V: TRBV2
D: TRBD2
size: NA
J: TRBJ2-5
DNA: TGTGCCAGCAGGCTAGCGGGAAGTGAGACCCAGTACTTC
CDR3: CASRLAGSETQYF

V: TRBV19
D: NA
size: NA
J: TRBJ1-1
DNA: TGTGCCAGTAAGAGGACTGAAGCTTTCTTT
CDR3: CASKRTEAFF

V: TRBV7-2
D: NA
size: NA
J: TRBJ1-2
DNA: TGTGCCAGCAGCTTGGGGGGCGGGAGCTATGGCTACACCTTC
CDR3: CASSLGGGSYGYTF

V: TRBV18
D: TRBD2
size: NA
J: TRBJ2-1
DNA: TGTGCCAGCTCAGCGGGACTAGCGGGCTATGAGCAGTTCTTC
CDR3: CASSAGLAGYEQFF

V: TRBV5-1
D: TRBD1
size: NA
J: TRBJ2-7
DNA: TGCGCCAGCAGCTCCACAGGGGGTCCCTCCTACGAGCAGTACTTC
CDR3: CASSSTGGPSYEQYF

V: TRBV30
D: NA
size: NA
J: TRBJ1-3
DNA: TGTGCCTGGAGTCCGACACCTAACTCTGGAAACACCATATATTTT
CDR3: CAWSPTPNSGNTIYF

V: TRBV19
D: TRBD1
size: NA
J: TRBJ2-3
DNA: TGTGCCACTAAGACCCGGGACAGGGGGCAAGGGGCCACAGATACGCAGTATTTT
CDR3: CATKTRDRGQGATDTQYF

V: TRBV3-1/TRBV3-2
D: TRBD1
size: NA
J: TRBJ1-1
DNA: TGTGCCAGCAGCTCAGGGGGCCGAAACACTGAAGCTTTCTTT
CDR3: CASSSGGRNTEAFF

V: TRBV24-1
D: NA
size: NA
J: TRBJ2-2
DNA: TGTGCCACCAGTGATAGACTCAACACCGGGGAGCTGTTTTTT
CDR3: CATSDRLNTGELFF

V: TRBV2
D: NA
size: once
J: TRBJ2-2
DNA: TGTGCCAGCAGTAGAGTAGCGGCGAACACCGGGGAGCTGTTTTTT
CDR3: CASSRVAANTGELFF

V: TRBV5-4
D: TRBD2
size: NA
J: TRBJ2-2
DNA: TGTGCCAGCAGCTCGGGACTAGCGGGAGTCGGGGAGCTGTTTTTT
CDR3: CASSSGLAGVGELFF

V: TRBV11-3
D: TRBD1
size: NA
J: TRBJ1-1
DNA: TGTGCCAGCAGCTTAGAGAGGACAGGCCAGATCATGAACACTGAAGCTTTCTTT
CDR3: CASSLERTGQIMNTEAFF

V: TRBV29-1
D: TRBD1
size: NA
J: TRBJ2-2
DNA: TGCAGCGCTGGGACAGGAGCTACCGGGGAGCTGTTTTTT
CDR3: CSAGTGATGELFF

V: TRBV9
D: NA
size: NA
J: TRBJ2-3
DNA: TGTGCCAGCAGCGTGGAGGGGAGGGGGGCCGATACGCAGTATTTT
CDR3: CASSVEGRGADTQYF

V: TRBV19
D: TRBD1
size: NA
J: TRBJ1-1
DNA: TGTGCCACCAGACCAATAACAGGGGGTGTTACTGAAGCTTTCTTT
CDR3: CATRPITGGVTEAFF

V: TRBV30
D: TRBD1
size: NA
J: TRBJ1-2
DNA: TGTGCCTGGCGACAGGGGGAGAAATACGGCTACACCTTC
CDR3: CAWRQGEKYGYTF

V: TRBV6-5
D: NA
size: NA
J: TRBJ1-2
DNA: TGTGCCAGCAGTTCATTCAGAGGTTCCGACTATGGCTACACCTTC
CDR3: CASSSFRGSDYGYTF

V: TRBV4-2
D: NA
size: NA
J: TRBJ1-4
DNA: TGTGCCAGCAGCCTAGAGGGTGAAAAACTGTTTTTT
CDR3: CASSLEGEKLFF

V: TRBV30
D: TRBD2
size: NA
J: TRBJ2-1
DNA: TGTGCCTGGAGTGCTTTTTCCCCTACTAGCTCGGGGGGGAACAATGAGCAGTTCTTC
CDR3: CAWSAFSPTSSGGNNEQFF

V: TRBV12-5
D: NA
size: NA
J: TRBJ1-5
DNA: TGTGCTAGTGGCCCTCGCTGGCCCCAGCATTTT
CDR3: CASGPRWPQHF

V: TRBV4-1
D: TRBD1
size: few
J: TRBJ2-7
DNA: TGCGCCAGCAGCTCACGAGAGACAGGGACCTTGGAGCAGTACTTC
CDR3: CASSSRETGTLEQYF

V: TRBV12-5
D: NA
size: NA
J: TRBJ1-6
DNA: TGTGCTAGTGGTTTGGTTTTTCAGGGCCGTGACAATAATTCACCCCTCCACTTT
CDR3: CASGLVFQGRDNNSPLHF

V: TRBV6-5
D: NA
size: once
J: TRBJ2-3
DNA: TGTGCCAGCAGTTCCACTAGCACCCCCGTGGGGTTATTTTTT
CDR3: CASSSTSTPVGLFF

V: TRBV5-1
D: TRBD1
size: NA
J: TRBJ2-7
DNA: TGCGCCAGCAGCTCCCGGGACAGGGTCCACGAGCAGTACTTC
CDR3: CASSSRDRVHEQYF

V: TRBV6-1
D: TRBD2
size: many
J: TRBJ2-7
DNA: TGTGCCAGCAGTGAAGAGACTAGCGGGAGCTACGAGCAGTACTTC
CDR3: CASSEETSGSYEQYF

V: TRBV25-1
D: TRBD2
size: NA
J: TRBJ2-7
DNA: TGTGCCAGCAGTGAATCGGGAAGCGGGAGGGGAGCCTACGAGCAGTACTTC
CDR3: CASSESGSGRGAYEQYF

V: TRBV30
D: NA
size: NA
J: TRBJ1-1
DNA: TGTGCCTGGAGGATGCTCGGTCCAGTGAATTCTGAAGCTTTCTTT
CDR3: CAWRMLGPVNSEAFF

V: TRBV5-1
D: NA
size: NA
J: TRBJ1-3
DNA: TGCGCCAGCAGCTTGGTCCAGGGAGGCGGAAACACCATATATTTT
CDR3: CASSLVQGGGNTIYF

V: TRBV30
D: TRBD2
size: NA
J: TRBJ2-3
DNA: TGTGCCTCCACCGGGACTAGCGGGGGGCTTAGCACAGATACGCAGTATTTT
CDR3: CASTGTSGGLSTDTQYF

V: TRBV28
D: NA
size: NA
J: TRBJ2-7
DNA: TGTGCCAGCAGGCCCGTGGGCACCTACGAGCAGTACTTC
CDR3: CASRPVGTYEQYF

V: TRBV5-6
D: TRBD2
size: NA
J: TRBJ2-1
DNA: TGTGCCAGCAGCTATCGGGAGGGGAGCTCCTACAATGAGCAGTTCTTC
CDR3: CASSYREGSSYNEQFF